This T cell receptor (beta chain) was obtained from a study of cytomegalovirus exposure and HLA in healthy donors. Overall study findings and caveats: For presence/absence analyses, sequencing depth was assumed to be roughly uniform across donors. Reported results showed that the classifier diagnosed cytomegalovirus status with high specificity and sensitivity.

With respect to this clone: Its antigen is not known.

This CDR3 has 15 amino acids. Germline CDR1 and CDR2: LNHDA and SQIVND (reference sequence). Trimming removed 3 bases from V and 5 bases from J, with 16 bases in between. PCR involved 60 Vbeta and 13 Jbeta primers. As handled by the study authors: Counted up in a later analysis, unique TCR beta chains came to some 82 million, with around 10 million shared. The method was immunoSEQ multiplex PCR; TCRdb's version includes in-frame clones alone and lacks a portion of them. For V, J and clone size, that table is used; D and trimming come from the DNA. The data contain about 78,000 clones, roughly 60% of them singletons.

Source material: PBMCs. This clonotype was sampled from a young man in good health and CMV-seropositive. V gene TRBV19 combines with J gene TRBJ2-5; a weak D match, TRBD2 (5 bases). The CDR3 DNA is TGTGCCAGTAGTATCGGCCGGGAATTCGGGGAGACCCAGTACTTC. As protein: CASSIGREFGETQYF.